This TCR beta chain comes out of a study of T cell changes during pregnancy in multiple sclerosis. Sequenced by immunoSEQ multiplex PCR; TCRdb stores in-frame clones only, minus some. The sample lists about 38,000 clones; 92% were seen once. CDR1 and CDR2 from the germline V gene are SGHAT and FQDESV (reference sequence). V lost 4 bases and J lost 4; bases outside the gene matches: 10. The CDR3 runs 16 residues. This receptor was identified in a female donor in good health, enrolled as a control in a pregnancy study. Sequencing was performed on CD4+ T cells from peripheral blood mononuclear cells, taken after pregnancy. J is TRBJ2-3 and V is TRBV11-1; 8 bases are a match to TRBD2. This CDR3 reads CASSYVRSGISDTQYF. CDR3 coding DNA: TGTGCCAGCAGCTATGTCCGTAGCGGGATATCAGATACGCAGTATTTT.